This is a list of T cell receptor beta chains from one sample in a study of blood T cell repertoires in COVID-19. Profiled with immunoSEQ multiplex PCR; TCRdb holds only in-frame clones, not every one. The repertoire holds 190,000 or so clones, approximately 85% seen once, with approximately 12% in the top ten. The sequenced sample was PBMCs or T cells enriched from blood (not recorded which). The receptors come from a man aged 40-50 years who had recovered from COVID-19. Each CDR3 is given with its conserved first and last residue. The D gene is left open where the match is weak. A clone size is listed for some rows: how often the clone was seen (once, few, many), or a class if it is expanded.

d_call	v_call	j_call	clone_size	cdr3_nt	cdr3_aa
.	TRBV6-2/TRBV6-3	TRBJ1-6	.	TGTGCCAGCAGTTACAACGGGGTATATTCACCCCTCCACTTT	CASSYNGVYSPLHF
TRBD2	TRBV4-3	TRBJ2-3	.	TGCGCCAGCAGCCAAGATTCGGGGGAGGGGATGTTAAATACGCAGTATTTT	CASSQDSGEGMLNTQYF
TRBD1	TRBV6-5	TRBJ1-3	.	TGTGCCAGCAGTTGGGACAGGTCTGGAAACACCATATATTTT	CASSWDRSGNTIYF
TRBD2	TRBV6-5	TRBJ2-1	once	TGTGCCAGCAGACCTAGCGGGAGGGCCCTTGAGCAGTTCTTC	CASRPSGRALEQFF
.	TRBV6-5	TRBJ1-4	.	TGTGCCAGCAGTTACTCGATGGCAGGGGCACAAGAAAAACTGTTTTTT	CASSYSMAGAQEKLFF
.	TRBV6-5	TRBJ2-1	.	TGTGCCAGTGCCCCAGGGTACAATGAGCAGTTCTTC	CASAPGYNEQFF
TRBD1	TRBV28	TRBJ2-7	few	TGTGCCAGCAGCCCTGGGACAGCGGAATACGAGCAGTACTTC	CASSPGTAEYEQYF
.	TRBV6-1	TRBJ2-5	.	TGTGCCAGCAGTTATTCGGAGACCCAGTACTTC	CASSYSETQYF
TRBD2	TRBV6-5	TRBJ2-1	.	TGTGCCAGCACCACAGCGGGAGAGGATGGTGAGCAGTTCTTC	CASTTAGEDGEQFF
TRBD1	TRBV7-9	TRBJ1-5	few	TGTGCCAGCAGCTCGACAGGGGAAGGCGGTCAGCCCCAGCATTTT	CASSSTGEGGQPQHF
TRBD1	TRBV2	TRBJ2-2	.	TGTGCCAGCAGACAGGGGGCGAACACCGGGGAGCTGTTTTTT	CASRQGANTGELFF
TRBD1	TRBV19	TRBJ1-5	.	TGTGCCAGTAGTATTTATCCGACAGGGGGAAATCAGCCCCAGCATTTT	CASSIYPTGGNQPQHF
.	TRBV15	TRBJ1-4	.	TGTGCCACCAGCAGGTCAGGGAATAGTAATGAAAAACTGTTTTTT	CATSRSGNSNEKLFF